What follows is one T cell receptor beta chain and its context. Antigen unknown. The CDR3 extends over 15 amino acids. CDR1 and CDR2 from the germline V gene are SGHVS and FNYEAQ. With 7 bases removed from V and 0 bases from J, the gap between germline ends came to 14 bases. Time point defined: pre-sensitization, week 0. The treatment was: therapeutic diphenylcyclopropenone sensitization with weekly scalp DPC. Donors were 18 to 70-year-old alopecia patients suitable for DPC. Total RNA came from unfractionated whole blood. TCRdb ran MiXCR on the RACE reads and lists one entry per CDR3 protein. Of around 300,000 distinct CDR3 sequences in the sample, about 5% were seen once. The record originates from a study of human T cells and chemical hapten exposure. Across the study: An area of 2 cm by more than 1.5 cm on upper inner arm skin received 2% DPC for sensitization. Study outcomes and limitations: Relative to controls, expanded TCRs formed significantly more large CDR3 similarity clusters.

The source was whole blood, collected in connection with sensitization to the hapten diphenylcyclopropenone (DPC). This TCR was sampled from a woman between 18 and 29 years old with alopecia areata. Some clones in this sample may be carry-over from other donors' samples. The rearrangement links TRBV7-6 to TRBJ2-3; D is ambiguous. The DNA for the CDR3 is TGTGCCAGCACCCTAACCACTGGAAGCACAGATACGCAGTATTTT. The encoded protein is CASTLTTGSTDTQYF.